A single sample is the source of the 2 T cell receptor beta chains below, sequenced in a study of Graves' ophthalmopathy and Graves' hyperthyroidism (dated by TCRdb to 2017 to 2018). Sequencing relied on an Illumina HiSeq 2000. TCR beta CDR3 regions were amplified from RNA transcripts for repertoire sequencing. The first round was an RT-PCR using HTBI primers with the Qiagen OneStep RT-PCR kit, and this first round was followed by a second-round multiplex PCR, then size selection and purification. Using fastp at Q25 and MiXCR, TCRdb reprocessed the public reads and kept productive beta chains. For every CDR3 protein sequence, its rows merge into one entry that carries the most common genes and DNA. The sample has 450,000 or so distinct CDR3 sequences on record, approximately 14% of them singletons. About a tenth of the sample lies in the top ten. Source material: blood. The receptors shown here come from a young woman with Graves' ophthalmopathy. Donor details come from another sample of the same person, matched by shared clones.

This clonotype has at least ten counts. The rearrangement joins TRBV20-1 to TRBJ1-5, with D perhaps matching TRBD1 (6 bases). The ends were cut back, 1 base at V and 6 bases at J, with 13 bases in the middle. The CDR3 spans 14 residues. Germline V gene data show CDR1 as DFQATT and CDR2 as SNEGSKA (reference sequence). CDR3 protein: CSARAGGGPQPQHF. CDR3 nucleotide sequence: TGCAGTGCTAGAGCCGGAGGGGGGCCTCAGCCCCAGCATTTT.

This chain joins TRBV13 and TRBJ2-2; 8 bases agree with TRBD2. After removal of 5 bases from V and 4 bases from J, the junction contained 6 bases not matched to a gene. The CDR3 is made up of 15 amino acids. CDR1 and CDR2 from the germline V gene are PRHDT and FYEKMQ (reference sequence). The CDR3 sequence: CASSVSGGGTGELFF. The DNA for the CDR3 is TGTGCCAGCAGCGTCAGCGGGGGTGGCACCGGGGAGCTGTTTTTT.